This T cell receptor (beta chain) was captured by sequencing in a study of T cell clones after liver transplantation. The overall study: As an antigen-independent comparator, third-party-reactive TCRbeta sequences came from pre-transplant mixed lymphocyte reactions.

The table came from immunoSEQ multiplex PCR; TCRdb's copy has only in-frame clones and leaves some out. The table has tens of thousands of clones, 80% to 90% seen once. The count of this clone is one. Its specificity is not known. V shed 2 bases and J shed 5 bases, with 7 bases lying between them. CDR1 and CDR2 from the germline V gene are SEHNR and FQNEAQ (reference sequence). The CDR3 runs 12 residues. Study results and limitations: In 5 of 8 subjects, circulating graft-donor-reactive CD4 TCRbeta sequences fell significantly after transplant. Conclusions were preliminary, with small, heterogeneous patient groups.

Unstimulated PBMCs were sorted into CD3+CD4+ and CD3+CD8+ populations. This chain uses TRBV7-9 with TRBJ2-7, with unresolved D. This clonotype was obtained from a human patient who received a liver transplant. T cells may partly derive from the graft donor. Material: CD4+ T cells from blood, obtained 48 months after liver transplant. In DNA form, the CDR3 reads TGTGCCAGCAGCTTATCGTCTGACGAGCAGTACTTC. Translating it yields CASSLSSDEQYF.